The 17 T cell receptor beta chains listed next were all sequenced from one sample in a study of blood T cell repertoires in COVID-19. Produced via immunoSEQ multiplex PCR; TCRdb's table is partial and in-frame only. The table has fewer than 110,000 clones, over 75% seen once. The specimen sequenced was peripheral blood. Receptors were obtained from a human donor in a cohort sampled during active COVID-19.

The rearrangement joins TRBV29-1 to TRBJ1-1, with 12 positions matching TRBD1. The J segment lost 7 bases and the V segment lost 5 bases, leaving 20 bases of the junction unmatched. The CDR3 has 18 residues. Germline assignment: CDR1 SQVTM and CDR2 ANQGSEA. CDR3 region: CSVLGLSGQGAIRYEAFF. The DNA for the CDR3 is TGCAGCGTTTTAGGGTTATCGGGACAGGGGGCGATTAGATATGAAGCTTTCTTT.

The chain joins TRBV5-1 to TRBJ2-7; TRBD1 matches at 9 bases. This CDR3 has 15 amino acids. Germline lookup yields CDR1 SGHRS and CDR2 YFSETQ. The ends lost 4 bases at V and 3 bases at J; junction bases unmatched: 8. The CDR3 nucleotides read TGCGCCAGCAGCAGACCGGGACAGGGAATCTACGAGCAGTACTTC. It codes for CASSRPGQGIYEQYF. Variable domain in full (rest from reference TRBV5-1 and TRBJ2-7): KAGVTQTPRYLIKTRGQQVTLSCSPISGHRSVSWYQQTPGQGLQFLFEYFSETQRNKGNFPGRFSGRQFSNSRSEMNVSTLELGDSALYLCASSRPGQGIYEQYFGPGTRLTVT.

This chain connects TRBV6-6 to TRBJ2-7; 7 bases agree with TRBD1. V lost 4 bases and J lost 1; bases outside the gene matches: 7. Germline CDR1 reads MNHNY; CDR2 reads SVGAGI (reference sequence). The CDR3 consists of 15 residues. In DNA, the CDR3 is TGTGCCAGCAGTTGGGGCAGGGGGATTTCCTACGAGCAGTACTTC. Amino acid sequence: CASSWGRGISYEQYF.

The chain joins TRBV5-1 to TRBJ1-1; maybe TRBD1 (5 bases). The CDR3 totals 14 residues. Trimming took off 0 bases at V and 7 bases at J, with 13 bases between the two ends. Germline assignment: CDR1 SGHRS and CDR2 YFSETQ. CDR3 protein: CASSLGREGNEAFF. The CDR3 DNA reads TGCGCCAGCAGCTTGGGCAGGGAAGGGAATGAAGCTTTCTTT.

The chain recombines TRBV28 with TRBJ1-5; D is uncertain. V dropped 6 bases and J dropped 3 bases, with 9 bases sitting between them. CDR1 MDHEN and CDR2 SYDVKM come from the germline V gene. This CDR3 contains 13 residues. The CDR3 DNA sequence: TGTGCCAGCAGATTACAGAACAATCAGCCCCAGCATTTT. This gives the protein CASRLQNNQPQHF.

This chain joins TRBV7-2 and TRBJ2-5; tentatively, D is TRBD2 (5 bases). V was shortened by 1 base and J by 3 bases, with 6 bases between the two germline ends. Germline V gives CDR1 SGHTA, CDR2 FQGNSA. The CDR3 runs 13 residues. As DNA, the CDR3 is TGTGCCAGCAGCTTAGAAGCGGAAGAGACCCAGTACTTC. It specifies CASSLEAEETQYF.

This rearrangement joins TRBV5-5 to TRBJ2-5; 13 nucleotides line up with TRBD2. Trimming cost V 0 bases and J 5 bases; bases outside gene matches: 10. Germline-derived CDR1 and CDR2 are SGHKS and YYEKEE (reference sequence). This CDR3 spans 18 amino acids. CDR3 region: CASSLAVPGLAGLETQYF. In DNA form, the CDR3 reads TGTGCCAGCAGCTTGGCCGTGCCGGGACTAGCGGGGTTGGAGACCCAGTACTTC.

Points on this clone: Its ends do not fully match the called genes, so a read error is possible. The rearrangement joins TRBV3-1 (or the pseudogene TRBV3-2) to TRBJ1-2, with 8 bases matching TRBD1. CDR1 is LGHDT, CDR2 YNNKEL, per germline (reference sequence). The CDR3 contains 13 residues. The CDR3 DNA sequence: TGTGCCAGCAGCCCGAGGTCGGGGGGACAGGCCGACTTC. This sequence encodes CASSPRSGGQADF.

This clone has only one observation. The chain uses TRBV27 and TRBJ1-5; 10 nucleotides match TRBD1. With V trimmed by 4 bases and J by 6 bases, 3 bases remained unmatched. The CDR3 covers 14 residues. CDR1 MNHEY and CDR2 SMNVEV come from the germline V gene (reference sequence). The CDR3 bases are TGTGCCAGCAGTTACCGGGACAGGGGTCAGCCCCAGCATTTT. Translation gives CASSYRDRGQPQHF.

This clone was detected only a few times. The chain has TRBV28 and TRBJ1-5; maybe TRBD1 (5 bases). Germline CDR1 MDHEN, CDR2 SYDVKM. V was cut by 5 bases and J by 5 bases, with 16 bases left in between. The CDR3 extends over 15 amino acids. CDR3 in DNA: TGTGCCAGCAGTCGTTTTCGACAGATAGATCAGCCCCAGCATTTT. This translates into CASSRFRQIDQPQHF.

The rearrangement links TRBV7-2 to TRBJ2-6; D call uncertain. The CDR3 has 17 amino acids. The V end was cut by 2 bases, the J end by 0 bases, with 11 bases between. Germline V gene lookup returns CDR1 SGHTA and CDR2 FQGNSA. The CDR3 loop is CASSLRSGFSGANVLTF. The CDR3 nucleotides are TGTGCCAGCAGCTTAAGATCTGGCTTCTCTGGGGCCAACGTCCTGACTTTC.

The chain has TRBV5-4 and TRBJ2-7, with 8 bases that match TRBD2. Germline V gene sequence: CDR1 SGHNT, CDR2 YYREEE (reference sequence). V trimming: 0 bases; J trimming: 6 bases; junction bases outside the gene matches: 5. This CDR3 is built from 14 residues. The DNA of the CDR3 is TGTGCCAGCAGCTTGGACGGGGGGGCCCTCGAGCAGTACTTC. Encoded protein: CASSLDGGALEQYF.

This chain uses TRBV9 with TRBJ1-3; tentatively, D is TRBD1 (5 bases). The CDR3 runs 15 residues. Per germline, CDR1 SGDLS and CDR2 YYNGEE. The ends were cut back, 0 bases at V and 4 bases at J, with 11 bases in the middle. The CDR3 bases are TGTGCCAGCAGCGTAGGTGGAGGGGACGGAAACACCATATATTTT. Translated: CASSVGGGDGNTIYF.

This chain connects TRBV4-1 to TRBJ2-2; D possibly corresponds to TRBD1 (5 bases). V was clipped by 0 bases and J by 1 base, with 12 bases between them. The CDR3 is 17 residues long. Looked up from germline, CDR1 is MGHRA and CDR2 is YSYEKL. This CDR3 reads CASSQEGVRMNTGELFF. The CDR3 DNA reads TGCGCCAGCAGCCAAGAAGGGGTACGGATGAACACCGGGGAGCTGTTTTTT.

This clone was observed a single time. CDR3 bases: TGTGCCAGCAGCTTGGGACAGATTGAAGCTTTCTTT. Its protein is CASSLGQIEAFF. The gene calls are TRBV5-4 and TRBJ1-1; D might be TRBD1 (5 bases). There are 12 residues in the CDR3. V lost 0 bases and J 7 bases, leaving 7 bases between the germline ends. Germline V gene data show CDR1 as SGHNT and CDR2 as YYREEE (reference sequence).

The J gene is TRBJ2-3, the V gene TRBV11-3; D is undetermined. Germline CDR1 reads SGHNT; CDR2 reads YENEEA. Trimming cost V 0 bases and J 5 bases, with 6 bases left between them. The CDR3 has 13 amino acids. The CDR3 protein is CASSLDARDTQYF. The DNA of the CDR3 is TGTGCCAGCAGCTTAGATGCCAGAGATACGCAGTATTTT.

As DNA, the CDR3 is TGTGCCAGCAGCTCACTAGCGGGGGTATCCAATGACGAGACCCAGTACTTC. This sequence encodes CASSSLAGVSNDETQYF. The genes are TRBV7-6 and TRBJ2-5; TRBD2 matches 11 bases. With V trimmed by 4 bases and J by 5 bases, 12 bases remained unmatched. The germline V gene encodes CDR1 SGHVS and CDR2 FNYEAQ. CDR3 size: 17 residues. The whole variable domain, remainder taken from reference TRBV7-6 and TRBJ2-5, is GAGVSQSPRYKVTKRGQDVALRCDPISGHVSLYWYRQALGQGPEFLTYFNYEAQQDKSGLPNDRFSAERPEGSISTLTIQRTEQRDSAMYRCASSSLAGVSNDETQYFGPGTRLLVL.